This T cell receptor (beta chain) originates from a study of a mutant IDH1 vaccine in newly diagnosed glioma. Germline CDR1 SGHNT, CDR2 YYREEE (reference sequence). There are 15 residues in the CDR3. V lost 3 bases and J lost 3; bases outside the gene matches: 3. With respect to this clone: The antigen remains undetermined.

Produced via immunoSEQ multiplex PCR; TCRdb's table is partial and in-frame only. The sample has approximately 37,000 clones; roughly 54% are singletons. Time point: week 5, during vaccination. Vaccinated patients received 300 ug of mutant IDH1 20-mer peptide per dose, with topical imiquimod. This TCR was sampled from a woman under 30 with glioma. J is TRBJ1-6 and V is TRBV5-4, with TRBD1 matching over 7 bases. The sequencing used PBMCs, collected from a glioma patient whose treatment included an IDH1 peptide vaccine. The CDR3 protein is CASSSGTDYNSPLHF. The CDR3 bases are TGTGCCAGCAGCTCAGGGACAGACTATAATTCACCCCTCCACTTT.